This TCR beta chain came from a study of T cells expressing NK-cell markers. Germline CDR1 reads SEHNR; CDR2 reads FQNEAQ (reference sequence). This CDR3 spans 19 amino acids. Turning to this clonotype: Its antigen is not identified.

Reanalyzing the 5' RACE reads, TCRdb keeps one entry per CDR3 protein, without DNA. The specimen's table records about 460,000 distinct CDR3 sequences. Points from the study as a whole: In four donors, these clonotypes also led the CD3+CD56-NKG2C+ fraction. Of the CD8+ T cell pool in five or six donors, roughly 1.0-8% was accounted for by dominant NKG2C+ clonotypes.

The sample consisted of blood T cells: a sorted CD56 or NKG2C T cell subset, CD4+ or CD8+ T cells, or bulk PBMC T cells (not recorded which). This TCR was sampled from a woman between 50 and 59 years old in good health. The rearrangement uses TRBV7-9 and TRBJ2-2; TCRdb selects TRBD1, and the lack of DNA leaves this call unchecked. The CDR3 reads CASSTEPGQGDRGTGELFF.